This passage covers 10 T cell receptor beta chains from one sample sequenced in a study of monozygotic twins with cystic fibrosis. The table came from immunoSEQ multiplex PCR; TCRdb's copy has only in-frame clones and leaves some out. Found here are approximately 34,000 clones, roughly 97% of them singletons; the top ten hold about 0.17%. Sequencing was carried out using blood. The receptors derive from a girl aged 2 to 9 with cystic fibrosis.

The chain combines TRBV18 with TRBJ1-1, with D possibly TRBD1 on 5 matching bases. The CDR3 is 15 residues long. Germline V lookup: CDR1 KGHSH, CDR2 LQKENI. V was cut by 4 bases and J by 1 base, with 13 bases left in between. The CDR3 DNA sequence: TGTGCCAGCTCACAAGGCCTTCAGGGGAACACTGAAGCTTTCTTT. Protein sequence: CASSQGLQGNTEAFF.

The chain links TRBV2 to TRBJ2-5; tentatively, D is TRBD1 or TRBD2 (6 bases each). Germline V lookup: CDR1 SNHLY, CDR2 FYNNEI. The CDR3 covers 13 residues. V shed 6 bases and J shed 1 base, with 9 bases lying between them. CDR3 coding DNA: TGTGCCAGCAGGCGGGACACCCAAGAGACCCAGTACTTC. Amino acids: CASRRDTQETQYF.

The chain joins TRBV7-9 to TRBJ1-2; no clear D. Germline V gives CDR1 SEHNR, CDR2 FQNEAQ (reference sequence). V shed 5 bases and J shed 7 bases, with 11 bases lying between them. The CDR3 is 12 amino acids. The CDR3 DNA reads TGTGCCAGCAGCGCCCGCCCCCGTGGCTACACCTTC. Translation: CASSARPRGYTF. Full variable domain (outside the CDR3, taken from reference TRBV7-9 and TRBJ1-2): DTGVSQNPRHKITKRGQNVTFRCDPISEHNRLYWYRQTLGQGPEFLTYFQNEAQLEKSRLLSDRFSAERPKGSFSTLEIQRTEQGDSAMYLCASSARPRGYTFGSGTRLTVV.

This chain joins TRBV5-6 and TRBJ2-7; D is possibly TRBD1 (5 bases). The germline V gene encodes CDR1 SGHDT and CDR2 YYEEEE. V was cut by 3 bases and J by 2 bases, with 12 bases left in between. The CDR3 is made up of 14 amino acids. The CDR3 protein is CASSSDEGAYEQYF. The CDR3 nucleotides read TGTGCCAGCAGCTCCGACGAAGGGGCCTACGAGCAGTACTTC.

The chain links TRBV5-1 to TRBJ1-4, with TRBD1 identical over 7 bases. With 3 bases clipped from V and 7 bases from J, the junction kept 15 bases outside the gene matches. The CDR3 length is 17 residues. Germline CDR1 SGHRS, CDR2 YFSETQ. CDR3 in DNA: TGCGCCAGCAGCTCTGGACAGGTCCCGACACAAGCTGAAAAACTGTTTTTT. Its translation: CASSSGQVPTQAEKLFF.

This clone was seen a single time. The chain combines TRBV7-9 with TRBJ2-1; maybe TRBD1 (6 bases). The CDR3 is 12 residues long. Germline CDR1 and CDR2: SEHNR and FQNEAQ (reference sequence). Trimming left V 5 bases short and J 9 bases short, with 11 bases between. The CDR3: CASSAQGLEQFF. The CDR3 coding sequence is TGTGCCAGCAGCGCACAGGGCCTTGAGCAGTTCTTC.

The rearrangement uses TRBV27 and TRBJ2-1; 13 bases fit TRBD2. From germline, CDR1 is MNHEY and CDR2 SMNVEV (reference sequence). Trimming took 0 bases from V and 9 from J; bases not matched to a gene: 5. CDR3 length: 16 residues. Written as DNA, the CDR3 is TGTGCCAGCAGTTTATCAACTAGCGGGAGGGGGCCTGAGCAGTTCTTC. Its translation: CASSLSTSGRGPEQFF.

The chain recombines TRBV15 with TRBJ2-1; D may be TRBD1 or TRBD2 (5 bases each). CDR1 is LNHNV, CDR2 YYDKDF, per germline (reference sequence). There are 15 residues in the CDR3. Deletions cut 0 bases from V and 7 bases from J, with 13 bases between. CDR3 residues: CATSRDGTQPNEQFF. The DNA of the CDR3 is TGTGCCACCAGCAGAGATGGGACCCAACCTAATGAGCAGTTCTTC.

This chain connects TRBV2 to TRBJ2-1; 7 nucleotides agree with TRBD2. The CDR3 covers 13 residues. The V and J ends lost 6 bases and 6 bases, in that order; junction bases with no gene match: 5. The germline CDR1 and CDR2 sequences are SNHLY and FYNNEI. CDR3 amino acids: CASRRGLFNEQFF. CDR3 nucleotides: TGTGCCAGCAGGCGGGGGTTATTCAATGAGCAGTTCTTC.

The rearrangement links TRBV18 to TRBJ2-1; 11 bases are shared with TRBD2. With V trimmed by 3 bases and J by 6 bases, 10 bases remained unmatched. The germline V gene encodes CDR1 KGHSH and CDR2 LQKENI. The CDR3 covers 17 residues. The CDR3 DNA is TGTGCCAGCTCACCCCTACTAGCGGGAGAGACCCGCAATGAGCAGTTCTTC. Translating gives CASSPLLAGETRNEQFF.